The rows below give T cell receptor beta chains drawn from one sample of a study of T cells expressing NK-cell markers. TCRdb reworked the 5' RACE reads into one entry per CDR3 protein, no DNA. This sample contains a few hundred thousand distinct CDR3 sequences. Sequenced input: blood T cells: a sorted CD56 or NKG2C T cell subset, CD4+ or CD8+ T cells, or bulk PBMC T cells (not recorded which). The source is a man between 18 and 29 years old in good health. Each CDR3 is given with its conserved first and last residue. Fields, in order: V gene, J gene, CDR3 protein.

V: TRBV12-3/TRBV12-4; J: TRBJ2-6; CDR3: CASARGAGANVLTF
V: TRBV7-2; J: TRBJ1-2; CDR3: CASSLRDVQNYGYTF
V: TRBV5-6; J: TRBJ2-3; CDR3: CASSLWTSGTGDTQYF
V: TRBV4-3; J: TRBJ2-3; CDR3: CASSQDPTLDDTQYF
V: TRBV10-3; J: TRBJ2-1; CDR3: CATSGQGDSENEQFF
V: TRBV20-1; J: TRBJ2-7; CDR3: CSAPGIFGEQYF
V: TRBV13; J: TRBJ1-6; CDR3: CASSLGRRNSPLHF
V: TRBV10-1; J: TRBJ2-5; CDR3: CASSMGQGMKTQYF
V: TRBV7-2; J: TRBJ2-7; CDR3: CASSLSGSPWTYEQYF
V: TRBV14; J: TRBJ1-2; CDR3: CASSQGQYGYTF
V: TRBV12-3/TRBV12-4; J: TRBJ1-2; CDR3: CASSPWDRDYGYTF
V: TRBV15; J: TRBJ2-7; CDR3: CATSRDVYYEQYF
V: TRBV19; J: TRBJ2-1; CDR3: CASSTRPTLKPVGQRNEQFF
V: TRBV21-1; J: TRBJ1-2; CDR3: CASSFDRATNYGYTF
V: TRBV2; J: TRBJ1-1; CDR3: CASSGTAPNTEAFF
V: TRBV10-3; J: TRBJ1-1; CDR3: CAIRSASLNTEAFF
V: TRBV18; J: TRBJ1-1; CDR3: CASSPPARRNTEAFF
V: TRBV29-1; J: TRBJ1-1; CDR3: CSVEKRKVPEAFF
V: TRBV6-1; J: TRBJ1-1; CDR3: CASINRKWGRYDRTEAFF
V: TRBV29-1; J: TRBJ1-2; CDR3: CSVGWDSAFGYTF
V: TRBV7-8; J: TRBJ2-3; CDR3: CASSLVGSGSMDTQYF
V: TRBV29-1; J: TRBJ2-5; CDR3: CSVGQGVRETQYF
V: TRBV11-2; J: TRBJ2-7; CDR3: CASSQVAGWGAYEQYF
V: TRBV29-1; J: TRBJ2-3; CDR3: CSVEGTAGDTQYF
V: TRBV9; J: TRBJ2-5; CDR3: CASTRGVGIETQYF
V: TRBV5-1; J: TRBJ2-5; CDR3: CASSNGPGGSLVETQYF
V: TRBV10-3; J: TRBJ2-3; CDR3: CAISGSPDTQYF
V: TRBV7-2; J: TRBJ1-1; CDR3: CASSFPDRWNTEAFF
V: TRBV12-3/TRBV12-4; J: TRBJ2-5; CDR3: CASSLNDRGETQYF
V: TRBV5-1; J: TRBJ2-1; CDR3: CASSQEAVAGADEQFF
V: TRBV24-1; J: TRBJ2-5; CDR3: CATSTMTGGEETQYF
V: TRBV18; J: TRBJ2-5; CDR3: CASSPSGQGVQTQYF
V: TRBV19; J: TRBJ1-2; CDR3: CASSEKTGRYGYTF
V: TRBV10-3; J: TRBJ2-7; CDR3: CAISLAAGSYEQYF
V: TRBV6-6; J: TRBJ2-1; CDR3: CATDSGHNEQFF
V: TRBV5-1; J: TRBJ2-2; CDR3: CASGIQSTGELFF
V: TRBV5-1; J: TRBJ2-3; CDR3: CASSFDVFGSTDTQYF
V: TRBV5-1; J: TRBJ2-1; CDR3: CASSSARLVGPYNEQFF
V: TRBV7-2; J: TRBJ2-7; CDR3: CASSLFGTSGEQYF
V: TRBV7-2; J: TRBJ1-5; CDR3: CASSLGYQGHNQPQHF
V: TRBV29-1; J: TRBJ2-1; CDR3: CSVVLAGVIHEQFF
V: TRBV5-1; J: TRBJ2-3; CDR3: CASSLGGGNTQYF
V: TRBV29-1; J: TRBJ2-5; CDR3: CSEMGQLQETQYF
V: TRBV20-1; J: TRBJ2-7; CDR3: CSAVAGSSYEQYF
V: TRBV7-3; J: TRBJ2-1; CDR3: CASSPAAVYYNEQFF